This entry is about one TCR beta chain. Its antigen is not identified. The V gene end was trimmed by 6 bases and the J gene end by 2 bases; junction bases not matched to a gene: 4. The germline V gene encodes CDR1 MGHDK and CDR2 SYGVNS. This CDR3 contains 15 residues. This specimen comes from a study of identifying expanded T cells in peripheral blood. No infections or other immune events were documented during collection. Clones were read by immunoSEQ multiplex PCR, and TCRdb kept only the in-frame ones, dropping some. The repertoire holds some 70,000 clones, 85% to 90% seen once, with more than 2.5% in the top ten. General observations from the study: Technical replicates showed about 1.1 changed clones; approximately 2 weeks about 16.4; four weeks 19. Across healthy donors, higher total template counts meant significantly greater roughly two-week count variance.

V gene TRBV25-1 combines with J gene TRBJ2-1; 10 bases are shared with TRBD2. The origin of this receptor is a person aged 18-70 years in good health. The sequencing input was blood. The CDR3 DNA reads TGTGCCAGCAGACTTAGCGGGAGGACCTACAATGAGCAGTTCTTC. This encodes CASRLSGRTYNEQFF. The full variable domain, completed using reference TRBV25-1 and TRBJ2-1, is EADIYQTPRYLVIGTGKKITLECSQTMGHDKMYWYQQDPGMELHLIHYSYGVNSTEKGDLSSESTVSRIRTEHFPLTLESARPSHTSQYLCASRLSGRTYNEQFFGPGTRLTVL.